This T cell receptor (beta chain) appears in the sequencing data of a study of naive and memory T cell subsets (dated by TCRdb to the late 2010s). Describing the broader study: Sorted naive and memory T cell subsets from peripheral blood were analyzed in the study using a UMI-based, open-source pipeline for TCR alpha and beta sequencing. RNA was DNase-treated and reverse transcribed with TCR constant-region primers, mostly using SuperScript III. The functional CMV T cell responses agreed completely with IgG serology results.

From the second PCR step on, the TCR alpha and beta chain libraries were amplified in separate reactions. The CMV status of each donor was determined by measuring IFNgamma production from CD4+ T cells after fresh PBMCs had been stimulated overnight with CMV viral lysate. Using Miltenyi beads, CD4 T cells were first positively selected, and CD8 T cells were then positively selected from the CD4-negative fraction. After staining for CD3, CD4, CD8, CD45RA, CD27 and a live/dead dye, cells were sorted on a BD Aria II into four subsets based on CD45RA and CD27. Blood came from three healthy volunteers, each fractionated into CD4 and CD8 T cells and then into four differentiation subsets. Roughly 120 ml of peripheral blood was collected from each donor, and PBMC were isolated from the blood using Ficoll-Paque PLUS density-gradient centrifugation. The sorted cells were lysed in RLT buffer, after which RNA was extracted using a Qiagen RNeasy kit and kept at -80 degrees C.

V is reduced by 4 bases and J by 5 bases, leaving a spacing of 15 bases between them. The CDR1 and CDR2 encoded by the germline V gene (reference sequence) are SEHNR and FQNEAQ. Spanning cysteine to phenylalanine, the CDR3 consists of 15 amino acids. The DNA shown is the 45-base CDR3, in frame from base 1. Of note for this clonotype: Its target antigen remains unknown. Base qualities are not at hand, and no much larger clone is one base apart.

Results the study describes overall, beyond this receptor: A few larger clonotypes were present in naive repertoires, particularly the CD8 repertoires, and these clonotypes were possibly memory cells re-expressing CD45RA. Following error correction, more than 90% of naive TCR sequences occurred only once, which made naive abundance distributions much steeper than those of memory subsets. In both CD4 and CD8 cells, the Gini index increased while Shannon and inverse Simpson diversity decreased from naive through CM, EM and EMRA. The repertoire findings for the naive and memory subsets could not be validated against a ground truth, as none was available. The abundance of TCRs followed a power law with an exponent that differed between naive and memory subsets yet stayed consistent across the three individuals. RNA-based TCR counts may be affected by expression changes linked to T cell activation and differentiation. Single alpha or beta chain sequences, rather than paired alpha/beta receptors, were used to define clonotypes.

To prepare the library, UMI-ligation and nested PCR was applied. To cover both TRBC1 and TRBC2, the beta constant-region primer consisted of an equimolar mix of two oligonucleotides. The ligated cDNA went through four rounds of PCR with nested alpha and beta constant-region primers together with the SP2 primer. T4 RNA ligase 1 ligated a single-stranded oligonucleotide carrying the SP2 primer and a 12-nucleotide UMI to the cDNA 3' end. The ligation reaction was kept at 16 degrees C for roughly 20-24 hours. To avoid over-amplification, PCR2 was usually performed as a SYBR Green qPCR and halted once a predetermined threshold was reached. Apart from the first purification, every purification step used Agencourt AMPure XP magnetic beads. Libraries were quantified by Qubit and checked on a TapeStation, with a main peak expected near 650 bp. Pooled libraries were sequenced on an Illumina MiSeq with v2 2x251 paired-end kits, typically giving roughly 0.95-2 million reads per sample. Each sample library was pooled at about 4.4 nM, and roughly 4.5-7% PhiX was included to improve cluster recognition. The authors' pipeline ran thus. Decombinator assigned V and J genes to Demultiplexor-processed FASTQ reads by tag matching, allowing a single base-pair mismatch. Collapsinator relied on UMIs to fix sequencing errors as well as frequency errors caused by PCR heterogeneity. TCRs were translated and CDR3s were extracted from the conserved cysteine to the FGXG phenylalanine by CDR3Translator, with non-productive sequences being flagged. Gini, Shannon entropy and inverse Simpson indices were computed after subsampling the repertoires to the same number of UMI-defined TCRs. Within the linear range, a power law was fitted by maximum likelihood to the distributions of clonotype abundance. Similar UMI counts, unique TCR numbers and clonal distributions were obtained with the pipeline and with MIGEC on one naive CD8 sample. In one analysis, naive TCRs also found in any memory subset of the same donor were removed from the naive repertoire. The repertoires were searched for approximately 7,000 CMV-associated CDR3 sequences that had been compiled from VDJdb and a published dataset. Through fastp at Q25 and MiXCR, TCRdb rebuilt clones from the public reads, retaining in-frame beta chains. Each record represents a unique CDR3 protein, reported with the most common genes and DNA among its rows. Here the V and J calls rest on TCRdb's processing, not on the authors' analysis. This sample holds about 140,000 distinct CDR3 sequences; approximately 20% were observed only once. The ten largest clones add up to 0.6% to 0.7% of the sample.

The chain was built from TRBV7-9 and TRBJ2-1; tentative D gene TRBD2, with 5 bases matching. This sequence originates from a human donor in good health. Input material: naive CD8+ T cells from blood. The cell subset or site label here, explained by the study, means: naive T cells, CD45RA high CD27+. The CDR3: CASSSVRAEDNEQFF. DNA sequence: TGTGCCAGCAGCTCCGTACGGGCGGAGGACAATGAGCAGTTCTTC.